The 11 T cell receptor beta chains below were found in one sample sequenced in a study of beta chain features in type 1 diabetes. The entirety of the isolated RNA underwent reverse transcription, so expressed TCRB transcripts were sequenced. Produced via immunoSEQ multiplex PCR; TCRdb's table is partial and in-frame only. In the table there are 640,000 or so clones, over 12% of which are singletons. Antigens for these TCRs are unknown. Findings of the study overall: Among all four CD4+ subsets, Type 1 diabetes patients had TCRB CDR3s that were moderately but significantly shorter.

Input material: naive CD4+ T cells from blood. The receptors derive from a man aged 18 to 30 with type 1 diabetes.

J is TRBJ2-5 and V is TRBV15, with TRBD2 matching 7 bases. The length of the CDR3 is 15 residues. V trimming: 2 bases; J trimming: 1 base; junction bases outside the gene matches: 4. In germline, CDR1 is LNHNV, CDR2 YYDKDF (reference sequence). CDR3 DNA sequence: TGTGCCACCAGCAGACTTAGCGGGCCCCAAGAGACCCAGTACTTC. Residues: CATSRLSGPQETQYF.

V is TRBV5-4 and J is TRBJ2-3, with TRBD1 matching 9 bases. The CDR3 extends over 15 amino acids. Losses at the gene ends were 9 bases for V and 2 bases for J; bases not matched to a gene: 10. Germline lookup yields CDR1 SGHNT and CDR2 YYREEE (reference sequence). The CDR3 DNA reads TGTGCCACCCATTCCCGGACAGGGGCCACAGATACGCAGTATTTT. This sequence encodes CATHSRTGATDTQYF.

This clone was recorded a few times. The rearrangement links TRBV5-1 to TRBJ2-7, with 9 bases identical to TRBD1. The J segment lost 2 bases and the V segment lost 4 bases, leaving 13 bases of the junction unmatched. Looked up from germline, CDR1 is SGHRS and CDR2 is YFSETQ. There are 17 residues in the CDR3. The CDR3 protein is CASSLALRGQGPYEQYF. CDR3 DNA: TGCGCCAGCAGCCTAGCTCTGAGAGGACAGGGGCCCTACGAGCAGTACTTC.

CDR3 DNA: TGTGCCAGCAGCTCCTCCGGGACAGGGCACACAGATACGCAGTATTTT. Residues: CASSSSGTGHTDTQYF. The rearrangement uses TRBV9 and TRBJ2-3, with 9 bases that match TRBD1. CDR3 length: 16 amino acids. The V gene end was trimmed by 4 bases and the J gene end by 2 bases; junction bases not matched to a gene: 8. Germline V gene lookup returns CDR1 SGDLS and CDR2 YYNGEE.

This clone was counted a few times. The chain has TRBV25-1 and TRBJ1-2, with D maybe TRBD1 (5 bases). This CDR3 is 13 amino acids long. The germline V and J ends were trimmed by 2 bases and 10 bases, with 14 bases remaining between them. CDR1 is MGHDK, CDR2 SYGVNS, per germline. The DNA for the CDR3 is TGTGCCAGCAGTGAAGCCTGGGGCCTTCCCTACACCTTC. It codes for CASSEAWGLPYTF.

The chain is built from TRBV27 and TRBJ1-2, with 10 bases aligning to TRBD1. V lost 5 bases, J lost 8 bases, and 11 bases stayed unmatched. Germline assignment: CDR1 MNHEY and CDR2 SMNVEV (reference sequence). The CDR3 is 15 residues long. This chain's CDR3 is CASSPGDRGSKGYTF. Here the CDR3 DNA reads TGTGCCAGCAGTCCTGGGGACAGGGGATCGAAGGGCTACACCTTC.

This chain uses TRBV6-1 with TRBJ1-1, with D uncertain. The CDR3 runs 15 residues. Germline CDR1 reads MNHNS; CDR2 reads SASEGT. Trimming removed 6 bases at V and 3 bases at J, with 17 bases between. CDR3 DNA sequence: TGTGCCAGCAGCTTGGCGGAGGGAGTGGACACTGAAGCTTTCTTT. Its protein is CASSLAEGVDTEAFF.

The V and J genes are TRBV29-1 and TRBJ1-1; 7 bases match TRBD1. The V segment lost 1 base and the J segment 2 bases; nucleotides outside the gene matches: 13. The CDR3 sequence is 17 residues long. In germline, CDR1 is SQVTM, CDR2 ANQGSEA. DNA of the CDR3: TGCAGCGTTGAAGTTTACAGTGGGGACAGACACAACACTGAAGCTTTCTTT. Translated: CSVEVYSGDRHNTEAFF.

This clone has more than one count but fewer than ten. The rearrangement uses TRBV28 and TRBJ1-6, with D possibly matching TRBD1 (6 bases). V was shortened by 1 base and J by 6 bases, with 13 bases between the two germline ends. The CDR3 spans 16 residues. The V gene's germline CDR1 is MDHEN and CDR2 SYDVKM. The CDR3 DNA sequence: TGTGCCAGCAGTTTATTCCGGACAGCAAGTAATTCACCCCTCCACTTT. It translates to CASSLFRTASNSPLHF.

CDR3 loop: CASSLPVRSQETQYF. The CDR3 DNA follows: TGTGCCAGCAGCTTACCGGTTAGATCCCAAGAGACCCAGTACTTC. The V call is TRBV7-9, the J call TRBJ2-5; no definite D call. The germline V gene has CDR1 SEHNR and CDR2 FQNEAQ (reference sequence). This CDR3 is 15 amino acids long. V lost 2 bases, J lost 1 base, and 11 bases lay in between.

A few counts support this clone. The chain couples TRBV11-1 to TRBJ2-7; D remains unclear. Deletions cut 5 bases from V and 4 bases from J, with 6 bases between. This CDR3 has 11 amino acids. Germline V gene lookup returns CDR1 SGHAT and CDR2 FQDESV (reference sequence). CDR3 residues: CASSVRYEQYF. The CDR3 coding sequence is TGTGCCAGCAGCGTGCGTTACGAGCAGTACTTC.